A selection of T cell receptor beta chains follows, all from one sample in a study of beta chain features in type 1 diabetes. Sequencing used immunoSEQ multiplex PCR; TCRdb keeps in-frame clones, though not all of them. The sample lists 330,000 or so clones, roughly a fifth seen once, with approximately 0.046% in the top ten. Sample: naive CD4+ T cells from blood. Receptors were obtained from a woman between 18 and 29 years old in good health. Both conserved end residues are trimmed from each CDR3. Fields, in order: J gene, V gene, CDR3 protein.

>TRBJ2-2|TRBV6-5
ASSPPLGSGELF
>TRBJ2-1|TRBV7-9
ASSRMAAGANEQF
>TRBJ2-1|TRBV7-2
ASSYRLAGGSEQF
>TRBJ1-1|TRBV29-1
SVGNQGTEAF
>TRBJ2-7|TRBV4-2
ASSLGTGLGYEQY
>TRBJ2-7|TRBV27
ASSHNGLAGGKIYEQY
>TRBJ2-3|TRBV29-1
SAESPLWDRTSTDTQY
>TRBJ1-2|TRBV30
AWSAQGGYGYT
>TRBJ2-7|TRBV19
ASRRGSLSYEQY
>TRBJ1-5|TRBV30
AWRAGQGYQPQH
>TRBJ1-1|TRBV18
ASSRDRVQGDTEAF
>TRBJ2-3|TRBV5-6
ASRPPRTSTDTQY
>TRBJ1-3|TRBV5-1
ASSFFQGAGNTIY
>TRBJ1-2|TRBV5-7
ASSSTAGGWDYGYT
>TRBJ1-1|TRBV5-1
ASSQGTGGFSTEAF
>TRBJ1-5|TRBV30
AWTRRGGNQPQH
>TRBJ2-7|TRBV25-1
ASSDNRGSSYEQY
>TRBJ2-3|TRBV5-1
ASMAQSSTDTQY
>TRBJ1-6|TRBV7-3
ASSSQGAGSPLH
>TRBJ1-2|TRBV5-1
ASRYRDGYT
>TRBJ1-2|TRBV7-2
ASSSSVGQLAHGYT
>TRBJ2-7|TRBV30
AWSVSGVREQY
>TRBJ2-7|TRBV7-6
ASSLTPLRYEQY
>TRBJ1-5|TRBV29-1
SVQVGLSNQPQH
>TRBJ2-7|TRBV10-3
AIRPSGQEEQY
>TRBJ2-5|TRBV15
ATSTGSRETQY
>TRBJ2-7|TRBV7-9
ASNLSPGSYEQY
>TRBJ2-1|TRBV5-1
ASSLSRGAYNEQF